This TCR beta chain was recovered during a study of beta chain features in type 1 diabetes. As every portion of the isolated RNA was reverse transcribed, the sequencing read expressed TCRB transcripts. Here immunoSEQ multiplex PCR was the method, and the copy in TCRdb shows in-frame clones only, minus some. The sample comprises almost 350,000 clones, less than 20% of which are singletons, and 0.044% rests with the top ten. Germline V gene sequence: CDR1 SGHAT, CDR2 FQNNGV. After removal of 0 bases from V and 6 bases from J, the junction contained 1 base not matched to a gene. The CDR3 covers 13 residues. This clone has a handful of counts. Antigen: not known. Additional DNA sequences in this sample encode the identical CDR3. Study findings and constraints: Healthy donors had naive, central memory and Treg TCRB repertoires that appeared less similar than those seen among patients.

The origin of this receptor is a woman aged 18-29 years in good health. This chain joins TRBV11-2 and TRBJ1-2; TRBD1 matches at 7 bases. The specimen sequenced was naive CD4+ T cells from blood. The CDR3 loop is CASSLDQGDGYTF. CDR3 sequence (DNA): TGTGCCAGCAGCTTAGATCAGGGGGATGGCTACACCTTC.